What follows is one T cell receptor beta chain and its context. The study sequenced TCR beta in blood CD8+ and CD4+ T cells. A quantity of 0.5 to 1 ug RNA underwent reverse transcription using random hexamers. The TCR beta CDR3 was amplified by immunoSEQ multiplex PCR across 54 Vbeta, 13 Jbeta. MiXCR, applied by TCRdb to the immunoSEQ multiplex PCR reads, yields one record per CDR3 protein. The top ten hold roughly 0.12% of the sample, which has 150,000 to 200,000 distinct CDR3 sequences, around 94% seen once. This record belongs to a study of CD8 T cells in Susac syndrome. The germline V gene has CDR1 SGHDN and CDR2 FVKESK. The V end lost 2 bases, the J end lost 2 bases, and 16 bases lay between the germline ends. The length of the CDR3 is 16 residues.

Input material: CD4+ T cells from PBMCs. The rearrangement joins TRBV14 to TRBJ2-7; possibly TRBD1 or TRBD2 for D (5 bases each). The sequence derives from a human donor with Susac syndrome. The CDR3 sequence: CASSQLGDPGTYEQYF. CDR3 DNA: TGTGCCAGCAGCCAACTAGGGGACCCTGGAACCTACGAGCAGTACTTC.